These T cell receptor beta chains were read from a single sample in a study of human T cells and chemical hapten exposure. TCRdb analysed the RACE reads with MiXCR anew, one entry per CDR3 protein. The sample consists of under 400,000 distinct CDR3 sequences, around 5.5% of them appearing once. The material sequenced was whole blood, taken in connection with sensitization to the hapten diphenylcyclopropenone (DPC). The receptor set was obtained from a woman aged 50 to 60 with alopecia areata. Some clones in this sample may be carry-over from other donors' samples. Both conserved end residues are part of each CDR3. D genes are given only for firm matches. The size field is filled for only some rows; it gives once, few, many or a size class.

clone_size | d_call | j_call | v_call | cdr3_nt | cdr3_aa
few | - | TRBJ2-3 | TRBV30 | TGTGCCTGGAGTACTAACACAGATACGCAGTATTTT | CAWSTNTDTQYF
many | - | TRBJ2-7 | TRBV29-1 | TGCAGCGCCCGGCGGGATTTGAACTACGAGCAGTACTTC | CSARRDLNYEQYF
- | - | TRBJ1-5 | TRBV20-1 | TGCAGTGCCCCCTCCTCAGGCAAGATATATAGCAATCAGCCCCAGCATTTT | CSAPSSGKIYSNQPQHF
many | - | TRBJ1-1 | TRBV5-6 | TGTGCCAGCAGCTTCCCTGTGGGGACTGAAGCTTTCTTT | CASSFPVGTEAFF
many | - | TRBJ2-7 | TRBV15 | TGTGCCACCAGCAGAGAAAGGGAGGCGACCTACGAGCAGTACTTC | CATSREREATYEQYF
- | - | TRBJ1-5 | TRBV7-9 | TGTGCCAGCAGCTTATCTTCGGCGGGGGGCAATCAGCCCCAGCATTTT | CASSLSSAGGNQPQHF
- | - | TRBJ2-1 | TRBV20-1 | TGCAGTGCTAGGAAGGGTAGCAGCTACAATGAGCAGTTCTTC | CSARKGSSYNEQFF
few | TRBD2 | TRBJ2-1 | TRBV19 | TGTGCCAGTATCCCCGGGACTAGCGGGGGGGCGGGTGAGCAGTTCTTC | CASIPGTSGGAGEQFF
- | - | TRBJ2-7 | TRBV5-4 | TGTGCCAGCAGCGCGGACACCTACGAGCAGTACTTC | CASSADTYEQYF
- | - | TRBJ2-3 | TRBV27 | TGTGCCAGCAGTTTCGCTCCATCCACAGATACGCAGTATTTT | CASSFAPSTDTQYF
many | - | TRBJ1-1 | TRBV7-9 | TGTGCCAGCAGCTTAAAACAGAACACTGAAGCTTTCTTT | CASSLKQNTEAFF